Below, 19 T cell receptor beta chains from the same sample are listed, as sequenced in a study of CXCR3-negative and CXCR3-positive naive CD8 T cells. The authors made the TRB cDNA libraries by 5' RACE using UMI labels. Reanalyzing the 5' RACE reads, TCRdb keeps one entry per CDR3 protein, without DNA. The ten most abundant clones cover over 15% of a sample with 20,000 to 25,000 distinct CDR3 sequences. Sequences were obtained from memory CD8+ T cells from blood. All receptors come from a human donor in good health. Some clones in this sample may be carry-over from other donors' samples.

The J gene is TRBJ1-5, the V gene TRBV7-9. The CDR3 runs 12 residues. The V gene's germline CDR1 is SEHNR and CDR2 FQNEAQ (reference sequence). This CDR3 is CASSPDNQPQHF.

V and J are TRBV6-4 and TRBJ2-2; the D gene TCRdb calls, TRBD1, cannot be checked with no DNA. This CDR3 spans 15 amino acids. Germline assignment: CDR1 MRHNA and CDR2 SNTAGT. The CDR3: CASRPTGSDTGELFF.

The chain joins TRBV5-1 to TRBJ2-7; the TCRdb D gene call, TRBD2, has no DNA to confirm it. The CDR3 extends over 14 amino acids. The V gene's germline CDR1 is SGHRS and CDR2 YFSETQ. CDR3 residues: CASSPGLADHEQYF.

The chain links TRBV7-7 to TRBJ2-5; TCRdb gives TRBD2 as the D gene, but with no DNA this cannot be confirmed. Germline CDR1 reads SSHAT; CDR2 reads FNYEAQ (reference sequence). The CDR3 loop spans 16 amino acids. The CDR3 is CASSFSPGLAVETQYF.

CDR3 protein: CSVEAGRNYEQYF. The chain combines TRBV29-1 with TRBJ2-7. The germline V gene has CDR1 SQVTM and CDR2 ANQGSEA. The CDR3 loop spans 13 amino acids.

The V call is TRBV4-3, the J call TRBJ2-2. The germline CDR1 and CDR2 sequences are LGHNA and YSLEER. This CDR3 has 15 amino acids. The CDR3 loop reads CASSQDHGVPGELFF.

This rearrangement joins TRBV7-9 to TRBJ2-6; TCRdb picks TRBD2, but there is no DNA to check that call. Germline assignment: CDR1 SEHNR and CDR2 FQNEAQ (reference sequence). There are 15 residues in the CDR3. CDR3 loop: CASSLRDSGANVLTF.

This rearrangement joins TRBV20-1 to TRBJ2-7; checking the TCRdb D call of TRBD1 is not possible without DNA. Per the germline V gene, CDR1 is DFQATT and CDR2 is SNEGSKA (reference sequence). This CDR3 contains 19 residues. This CDR3 is CSASVRTGGNYPYSYEQYF.

V and J are TRBV29-1 and TRBJ2-7. The CDR3 totals 13 residues. In germline, CDR1 is SQVTM, CDR2 ANQGSEA. CDR3 sequence: CSVERGDSYEQYF.

The J gene is TRBJ2-7, the V gene TRBV6-2 or TRBV6-3; TCRdb names TRBD2, which stays unverified in the absence of DNA. Looked up from germline, CDR1 is MNHEY and CDR2 is SVGEGT. The CDR3 loop spans 18 amino acids. Here the CDR3 reads CASSYEVETSGEDYEQYF.

V usage is TRBV6-5 and J usage is TRBJ2-7; checking the TCRdb D call of TRBD1 is not possible without DNA. Germline values: CDR1 MNHEY, CDR2 SVGAGI. This CDR3 is built from 13 residues. The CDR3 reads CASSTGTGVEQYF.

The V gene is TRBV7-9, the J gene TRBJ2-7; TCRdb returns TRBD1, unconfirmable since there is no DNA. Germline V CDR1 and CDR2: SEHNR, FQNEAQ (reference sequence). CDR3 length: 12 amino acids. Here the CDR3 reads CASSDRVYEQYF.

V gene TRBV6-2 or TRBV6-3 combines with J gene TRBJ2-2; TCRdb reports TRBD1, a call that lacks DNA to check it against. The CDR3 sequence is 13 residues long. CDR1 and CDR2 from the germline V gene are MNHEY and SVGEGT. The CDR3 is CASSTRDTGELFF.

The V gene is TRBV27, the J gene TRBJ1-4; TCRdb calls TRBD1, which cannot be checked without DNA. Germline V gene data show CDR1 as MNHEY and CDR2 as SMNVEV (reference sequence). This CDR3 is 13 amino acids long. This CDR3 is CASSGQGGEKLFF. The variable domain in full, with the rest retrieved from reference TRBV27 and TRBJ1-4, is EAQVTQNPRYLITVTGKKLTVTCSQNMNHEYMSWYRQDPGLGLRQIYYSMNVEVTDKGDVPEGYKVSRKEKRNFPLILESPSPNQTSLYFCASSGQGGEKLFFGSGTQLSVL.

The chain couples TRBV6-2 or TRBV6-3 to TRBJ2-5; TCRdb's D call of TRBD2 is untestable without DNA. Germline V CDR1 and CDR2: MNHEY, SVGEGT. CDR3 size: 16 residues. The CDR3 loop reads CASSYSGLAVGETQYF.

V usage is TRBV7-2 and J usage is TRBJ2-3; TCRdb outputs TRBD1, but without DNA this stays unchecked. The CDR3 covers 16 residues. CDR1 is SGHTA and CDR2 is FQGNSA in the germline V gene. CDR3 amino acids: CASSLIGGQVPDTQYF.

This chain connects TRBV20-1 to TRBJ2-1. This CDR3 contains 13 residues. CDR1 is DFQATT and CDR2 is SNEGSKA in the germline V gene (reference sequence). CDR3 region: CSARDTEHNEQFF.

This clonotype is identified as medium-sized (0.01 to 0.1%) from frequency. This chain connects TRBV28 to TRBJ2-2; TCRdb returns TRBD2, unconfirmable since there is no DNA. This CDR3 has 14 amino acids. CDR1 and CDR2 (germline): MDHEN, SYDVKM. CDR3 sequence reads: CASSMTSATGELFF.

V is TRBV9 and J is TRBJ2-1; as DNA is missing, the TRBD2 call by TCRdb cannot be tested. CDR3 length equals 17 residues. Germline V gives CDR1 SGDLS, CDR2 YYNGEE. This CDR3 reads CASSTWTSGRGGNEQFF.